The clone carrying this T cell receptor (beta chain) was seen ten or more times. The antigen is not known. V was pared by 0 bases and J by 8 bases, with 19 bases between. The germline gives CDR1 LNHNV, CDR2 YYDKDF (reference sequence). This CDR3 is 16 amino acids long. Recent acute infections and vaccinations were absent in the healthy HIV-negative adult donors. The data originate from a study of shared clonotypes between healthy human individuals. General observations from the study: The low donor count limited represented genetic and exposure-history diversity. A reduction in generation probabilities was seen for non-shared clonotypes relative to those shared by all four donors.

In the authors' methods: Filtering differed because ImmunoSEQ produced junction-only sequences that carried no quality scores. Using immunoSEQ multiplex PCR, the repertoire was profiled, and TCRdb retains in-frame clones only, with some absent. V, J and clone size reflect that table, while D and trimming were determined from the DNA. This sample carries about 670,000 clones, roughly 78% of them seen once, and the ten largest clones take around 2%. Sequenced input: memory CD4+ T cells sorted from blood. Subset described: CD45RA-negative fraction. The chain combines TRBV15 with TRBJ1-2; D uncertain. The sequence derives from a woman aged 30 to 39 in good health. This CDR3 is CATSRDQLSAVQGYTF. CDR3 in DNA: TGTGCCACCAGCAGAGACCAATTGTCGGCGGTTCAGGGCTACACCTTC. The whole variable domain, remainder taken from reference TRBV15 and TRBJ1-2, is DAMVIQNPRYQVTQFGKPVTLSCSQTLNHNVMYWYQQKSSQAPKLLFHYYDKDFNNEADTPDNFQSRRPNTSFCFLDIRSPGLGDTAMYLCATSRDQLSAVQGYTFGSGTRLTVV.